This T cell receptor beta chain is from a study of blood T cell repertoires in COVID-19. Study-wide background: Sample material is recorded as cDNA or gDNA derived from T cells, B-cell-depleted T cells, or PBMCs.

Assay used: immunoSEQ multiplex PCR; TCRdb lists only in-frame clones, some missing. The data show roughly 110,000 clones, 84% seen once. Per the germline V gene, CDR1 is SGHRS and CDR2 is YFSETQ. This CDR3 comprises 16 residues. V lost 0 bases and J lost 6; bases outside the gene matches: 10. This sequence joins TRBV5-1 and TRBJ2-5; 8 positions match TRBD1. The clonotype comes from a human donor in a cohort sampled during active COVID-19. Sequenced: peripheral blood. CDR3 region: CASSLVPVTGAQTQYF. The CDR3 nucleotides are TGCGCCAGCAGCTTGGTCCCGGTGACAGGGGCGCAGACCCAGTACTTC.